A single T cell receptor beta chain is shown here with its context. The TCRbeta library was prepared with unique molecular identifiers. TCRdb analysed the PCR reads with MiXCR anew, one entry per CDR3 protein. The repertoire holds 900,000 or so distinct CDR3 sequences, 15% to 20% seen once, with roughly 5% in the top ten. The data were taken from a study of T-cell reconstitution after alpha-beta-depleted transplantation in children. CDR1 is SGHAT and CDR2 is FQNNGV in the germline V gene. The CDR3 has 12 residues. This specimen was PBMCs, mostly from graft donor cells, taken 360 days after TCRalphabeta/CD19-depleted stem cell transplant. V and J are TRBV11-2 and TRBJ1-4; D call uncertain. This TCR derives from a male patient younger than 18 who had a stem cell transplant for acute lymphoblastic leukemia, so the T cells may come from the graft donor. CDR3 nucleotide sequence: TGTGCAGGGAGTGCAACTAATGAAAAACTGTTTTTT. Translated: CAGSATNEKLFF.